This TCR beta chain was identified in a study of neurological immune-mediated disorders. PBMCs stored at -80 C, numbering 2 million, were the origin of the unsorted libraries. TCRdb used MiXCR to reprocess the 5' RACE reads, holding one entry per CDR3 protein. In the table there are approximately 87,000 distinct CDR3 sequences, less than 15% of which are singletons. This clonotype has at least ten counts. In germline, CDR1 is SGHRS, CDR2 YFSETQ. V lost 6 bases to trimming and J lost 2 bases, with 14 bases between them. This CDR3 has 14 residues. This TCR derives from a woman in her 50s in good health. V and J are TRBV5-1 and TRBJ1-1, with D unresolved. What was sequenced was PBMCs. The CDR3 DNA sequence: TGCGCCAGCAAGGGTGCAGCAGCCAACACTGAAGCTTTCTTT. Its translation: CASKGAAANTEAFF. The variable domain in full, with the rest retrieved from reference TRBV5-1 and TRBJ1-1, is KAGVTQTPRYLIKTRGQQVTLSCSPISGHRSVSWYQQTPGQGLQFLFEYFSETQRNKGNFPGRFSGRQFSNSRSEMNVSTLELGDSALYLCASKGAAANTEAFFGQGTRLTVV.